This is a list of T cell receptor beta chains from one sample in a study of technical replicates of blood from a handful of donors. The data were produced by immunoSEQ multiplex PCR, yet TCRdb's version contains in-frame clones alone and is incomplete. The table records tens of thousands of clones, 80% to 95% of them present only once. Sequenced material: PBMCs. Source of these receptors: a human donor in good health. Some clones in this sample may be carry-over from other donors' samples. Both conserved end residues are part of each CDR3. A D gene is named only where the DNA matches it firmly. Size values are once, few and many counts, or a class for expanded clones, and some rows have none.

CDR3 DNA: TGTGCCAGCAGTTATAATAGCGGGAGGGCCGCCGAGCAGTACTTC
CDR3 protein: CASSYNSGRAAEQYF
J gene: TRBJ2-7
D gene: TRBD2
V gene: TRBV6-5
clone size: NA

CDR3 DNA: TGTGCCAGCAGCTTAGACAGTAGCAATCAGCCCCAGCATTTT
CDR3 protein: CASSLDSSNQPQHF
J gene: TRBJ1-5
D gene: NA
V gene: TRBV11-2
clone size: NA

CDR3 DNA: TGTGCCAGCAAACAGGGGCTGAACACTGAAGCTTTCTTT
CDR3 protein: CASKQGLNTEAFF
J gene: TRBJ1-1
D gene: TRBD1
V gene: TRBV6-1
clone size: few

CDR3 DNA: TGTGCCTGGAGTATCTCAGGGGGAGATACGCAGTATTTT
CDR3 protein: CAWSISGGDTQYF
J gene: TRBJ2-3
D gene: TRBD1
V gene: TRBV30
clone size: NA

CDR3 DNA: TGCGCCAGCAGCCGGGACTTCAATGAGCAGTTCTTC
CDR3 protein: CASSRDFNEQFF
J gene: TRBJ2-1
D gene: NA
V gene: TRBV5-1
clone size: once

CDR3 DNA: TGTGCCAGCAGTTTACGCCGTTACAGGGATTACGAGCAGTACTTC
CDR3 protein: CASSLRRYRDYEQYF
J gene: TRBJ2-7
D gene: NA
V gene: TRBV28
clone size: NA

CDR3 DNA: TGTGCCAGCAGTAAGCGGGGATCCTACGAGCAGTACTTC
CDR3 protein: CASSKRGSYEQYF
J gene: TRBJ2-7
D gene: TRBD2
V gene: TRBV6-5
clone size: NA

CDR3 DNA: TGCGCCAGCAGCCCCTCGGCGGGCGGCGGCGGGGGAGAGCAGTACTTC
CDR3 protein: CASSPSAGGGGGEQYF
J gene: TRBJ2-7
D gene: TRBD2
V gene: TRBV5-1
clone size: NA

CDR3 DNA: TGTGCCAGCAGCTTGGACGGGGGGAGAAGCAATCAGCCCCAGCATTTT
CDR3 protein: CASSLDGGRSNQPQHF
J gene: TRBJ1-5
D gene: NA
V gene: TRBV5-6
clone size: NA

CDR3 DNA: TGTGCCAGCAGTTACTCGGGCCAGCGCAATCAGCCCCAGCATTTT
CDR3 protein: CASSYSGQRNQPQHF
J gene: TRBJ1-5
D gene: NA
V gene: TRBV6-5
clone size: NA

CDR3 DNA: TGCGCCAGCAGCCGCACAGGGGAAAGCTCCTACAATGAGCAGTTCTTC
CDR3 protein: CASSRTGESSYNEQFF
J gene: TRBJ2-1
D gene: TRBD1
V gene: TRBV5-1
clone size: NA

CDR3 DNA: TGTGCCAGCAGCCCTCGGGGACAACCGGATACGCAGTATTTT
CDR3 protein: CASSPRGQPDTQYF
J gene: TRBJ2-3
D gene: NA
V gene: TRBV9
clone size: NA

CDR3 DNA: TGTGCCAACAAAGGAGTTTGGGGCTACACCTTC
CDR3 protein: CANKGVWGYTF
J gene: TRBJ1-2
D gene: NA
V gene: TRBV2
clone size: NA

CDR3 DNA: TGTGCCAGCAGCGAGCGTAACTATGGCTACACCTTC
CDR3 protein: CASSERNYGYTF
J gene: TRBJ1-2
D gene: NA
V gene: TRBV4-2
clone size: once

CDR3 DNA: TGCGCCAGCAGCTCGGGAGGGCGGCCAGATACGCAGTATTTT
CDR3 protein: CASSSGGRPDTQYF
J gene: TRBJ2-3
D gene: TRBD2
V gene: TRBV4-3
clone size: NA

CDR3 DNA: TGTGCCAGCAGTTATGGGACAGGCGGGATCAATGAGCAGTTCTTC
CDR3 protein: CASSYGTGGINEQFF
J gene: TRBJ2-1
D gene: TRBD1
V gene: TRBV6-5
clone size: NA

CDR3 DNA: TGCGCCAGCAGCCAAGATAGGTCTTTGAGCGGCCAGAAAGAGACCCAGTACTTC
CDR3 protein: CASSQDRSLSGQKETQYF
J gene: TRBJ2-5
D gene: NA
V gene: TRBV4-3
clone size: NA

CDR3 DNA: TGTGCCAGCAGCTTAGGACAGGGGGTATTCTATGGCTACACCTTC
CDR3 protein: CASSLGQGVFYGYTF
J gene: TRBJ1-2
D gene: TRBD1
V gene: TRBV7-2
clone size: few

CDR3 DNA: TGTGCCAGCAGCCCCGGACTAGCGGGGGATGGTGAGCAGTTCTTC
CDR3 protein: CASSPGLAGDGEQFF
J gene: TRBJ2-1
D gene: TRBD2
V gene: TRBV5-6
clone size: NA

CDR3 DNA: TGTGCCAGCAGGGGCCGGGGGGGGCAAGGAGAGACCCAGTACTTC
CDR3 protein: CASRGRGGQGETQYF
J gene: TRBJ2-5
D gene: TRBD2
V gene: TRBV2
clone size: NA

CDR3 DNA: TGCGCCAGCAGCTTAGCGGGAGGCTGGGGAGATACGCAGTATTTT
CDR3 protein: CASSLAGGWGDTQYF
J gene: TRBJ2-3
D gene: TRBD2
V gene: TRBV5-1
clone size: NA

CDR3 DNA: TGTGCCAGCAGCCGCATAGCGGGGGGCACCTACAATGAGCAGTTCTTC
CDR3 protein: CASSRIAGGTYNEQFF
J gene: TRBJ2-1
D gene: TRBD2
V gene: TRBV7-3
clone size: NA

CDR3 DNA: TGTGCCAGCAGCCTACAGGGGCTAGGCACCGGGGAGCTGTTTTTT
CDR3 protein: CASSLQGLGTGELFF
J gene: TRBJ2-2
D gene: TRBD1
V gene: TRBV7-7
clone size: NA

CDR3 DNA: TGTGCCAGCAGACCAGCGGGAGTCCCCTACAATGAGCAGTTCTTC
CDR3 protein: CASRPAGVPYNEQFF
J gene: TRBJ2-1
D gene: TRBD2
V gene: TRBV5-4
clone size: NA

CDR3 DNA: TGTGCCAGCAGTTCCGGGGGCGGGGGTCTCTACGAGCAGTACTTC
CDR3 protein: CASSSGGGGLYEQYF
J gene: TRBJ2-7
D gene: NA
V gene: TRBV27
clone size: NA

CDR3 DNA: TGTGCCAGCAGTTGGACTAGCGGGGGTTACAATGAGCAGTTCTTC
CDR3 protein: CASSWTSGGYNEQFF
J gene: TRBJ2-1
D gene: TRBD2
V gene: TRBV11-3
clone size: NA

CDR3 DNA: TGTGCCAGCAGCTACGGACAGGGAGACTATGGCTACACCTTC
CDR3 protein: CASSYGQGDYGYTF
J gene: TRBJ1-2
D gene: TRBD1
V gene: TRBV7-2
clone size: NA